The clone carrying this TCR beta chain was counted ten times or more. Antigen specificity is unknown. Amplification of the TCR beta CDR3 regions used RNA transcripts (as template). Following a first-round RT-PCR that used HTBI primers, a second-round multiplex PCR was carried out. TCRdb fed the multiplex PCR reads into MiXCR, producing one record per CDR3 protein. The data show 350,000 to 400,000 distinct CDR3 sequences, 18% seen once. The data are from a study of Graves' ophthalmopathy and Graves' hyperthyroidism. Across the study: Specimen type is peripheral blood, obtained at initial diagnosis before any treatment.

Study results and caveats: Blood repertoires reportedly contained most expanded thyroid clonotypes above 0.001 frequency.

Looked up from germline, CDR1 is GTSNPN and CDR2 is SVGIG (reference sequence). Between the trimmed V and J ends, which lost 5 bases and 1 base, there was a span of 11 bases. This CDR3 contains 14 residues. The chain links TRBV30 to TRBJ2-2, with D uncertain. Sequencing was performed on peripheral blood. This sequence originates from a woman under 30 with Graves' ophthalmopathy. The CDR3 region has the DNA TGTGCCTGGGCATTTGGGCTGAACACCGGGGAGCTGTTTTTT. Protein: CAWAFGLNTGELFF.